The source of this T cell receptor beta chain is a study of vaccination and CD4 T cells after COVID-19 (dated 2022 in TCRdb). Context from the whole study: Convalescent patients had a positive SARS-CoV-2 result on nasal swab PCR, and of these patients, nine had mild disease and one had severe disease. The convalescent cohort included six males and four females, with two Hispanic individuals, seven Caucasians, two Asians and one multiracial person. Participants received two doses of either the Pfizer-BioNTech BNT162b2 vaccine (n=8) or the Moderna mRNA-1273 vaccine (n=2). Post-COVID blood samples were collected from convalescent patients a median of around 96 days after diagnosis, with a range of about 30 to 161 days. Post-vaccine blood samples were obtained a median of around 74 days after the second vaccine dose, with a range of about 12 to 241 days. Overlapping spike peptide pools from SARS-CoV-2 and from the common cold coronaviruses HCoV-NL63, HCoV-OC43 and HCoV-229E were used as culture stimuli. In control cultures, a CEFX viral epitope pool was used as positive control, an HIV-1 Nef peptide pool was used as negative control, or no peptide was added. The spike-specific CD4+ TCR repertoire was compared before and after mRNA vaccination in over 9 COVID-19 convalescent patients and a few infection-naive healthy vaccine recipients. On the study overall, not on this receptor specifically: Of the vaccine-specific clones found in convalescent patients, nearly all (304 of 307) were mono-reactive for SARS-CoV-2 spike instead of being cross-reactive with common cold coronaviruses. An increase in the median number of SARS-CoV-2-reactive clonotypes from roughly 20 after infection to approximately 41 after vaccination was observed, but the change was not found to be significant. Among convalescent patients, a median roughly 90% of the SARS-CoV-2-reactive clones seen after vaccination appeared only after vaccination, which suggests priming specific to the vaccine. The study included relatively few convalescent patients and did not analyze early timepoints after natural infection.

Reading the label with the study, this specimen's treatment or condition is: roughly 10-day PBMC culture with coronavirus spike peptide pools or control peptides (ViraFEST assay). The ViraFEST assay, used in the study, expanded antigen-specific T cells with peptide pools and then identified the expanded clonotypes through TCR sequencing. The positive SARS-CoV-2 PCR tests of the convalescent patients were dated from March to December 2020, before the Alpha, Beta and Delta variants emerged in the United States. Each well held millions of PBMCs cultured with roughly 10 ug/ml peptide pools in IMDM containing around 5% human AB serum and roughly 10 IU/ml IL-2. Half of the culture medium was replaced with fresh IL-2-containing medium on days 3 and 7. After roughly 9 days of culture, CD4+ T cells were isolated by negative selection with the EasySep CD4+ T cell isolation kit. Ficoll-Paque Plus gradient centrifugation was used to isolate PBMCs from whole blood, and the isolated PBMCs were then either used fresh or cryopreserved at -140C. Triplicate wells were generally used for each culture condition.

Libraries were constructed by PCR. DNA from cultured CD4+ T cells was subjected to TCR sequencing with the Oncomine TCR Beta short-read assay at the Johns Hopkins FTIC core. The QIAamp micro DNA kit was used to extract genomic DNA from the cultured CD4+ T cells. Oncomine TCR Beta libraries from cultured CD4+ T cells were pooled using unique dual indexes and sequenced on an Illumina iSeq 100. The original pipeline was this. Non-productive sequences were filtered out, and CDR3s that did not start with C, did not end with F or W, or were shorter than 7 amino acids were discarded. Antigen-specific clonotypes were identified with the MANAFEST web application by comparing peptide-stimulated wells with reference and other culture wells. To be called positive, a clone needed an FDR below 0.05, an odds ratio above 5, and a productive frequency above 0.1% in at least two of three replicate wells. Cross-reactive clonotypes were defined as significantly expanded in both SARS-CoV-2 spike wells and at least one common cold coronavirus spike condition. Using R version 3.6.1, CDR3 homology was evaluated through Levenshtein distances (stringdist) along with unrooted phylogenetic trees (ape). The public reads were run again by TCRdb, first through fastp at Q25 and then through MiXCR, and only productive beta chains were kept. Rows merge per CDR3 protein into single entries with the most common DNA and genes. The V and J calls here are based on TCRdb, not the publication. The sample table shows fewer than 20,000 distinct CDR3 sequences, and around 56% are seen once. The ten top clones hold 5.5% to 7% of the sample.

The CDR3 goes from the cysteine to the phenylalanine over 15 residues. Just the 45-base CDR3 DNA is kept, in frame starting at base 1. V was cut back by 7 bases and J by 1 base, leaving a gap of 14 bases between them. The germline V gene (reference sequence) supplies CDR1 LNHDA and CDR2 SQIVND. On this clonotype: This clone's antigen is unknown. The record has no base qualities; no much larger clone is one base away.

Here the sequenced sample was CD4+ T cells from blood, cultured in vitro, taken before SARS-CoV-2 vaccination. The receptor's source is a human donor who had recovered from COVID-19. The rearranged segments are TRBV19 and TRBJ1-5, with TRBD1 tentatively as D gene (5 bases match). The CDR3 corresponds to CASTPIWGSNQPQHF. The DNA sequence is given as TGTGCCAGTACCCCCATTTGGGGCAGCAATCAGCCCCAGCATTTT.